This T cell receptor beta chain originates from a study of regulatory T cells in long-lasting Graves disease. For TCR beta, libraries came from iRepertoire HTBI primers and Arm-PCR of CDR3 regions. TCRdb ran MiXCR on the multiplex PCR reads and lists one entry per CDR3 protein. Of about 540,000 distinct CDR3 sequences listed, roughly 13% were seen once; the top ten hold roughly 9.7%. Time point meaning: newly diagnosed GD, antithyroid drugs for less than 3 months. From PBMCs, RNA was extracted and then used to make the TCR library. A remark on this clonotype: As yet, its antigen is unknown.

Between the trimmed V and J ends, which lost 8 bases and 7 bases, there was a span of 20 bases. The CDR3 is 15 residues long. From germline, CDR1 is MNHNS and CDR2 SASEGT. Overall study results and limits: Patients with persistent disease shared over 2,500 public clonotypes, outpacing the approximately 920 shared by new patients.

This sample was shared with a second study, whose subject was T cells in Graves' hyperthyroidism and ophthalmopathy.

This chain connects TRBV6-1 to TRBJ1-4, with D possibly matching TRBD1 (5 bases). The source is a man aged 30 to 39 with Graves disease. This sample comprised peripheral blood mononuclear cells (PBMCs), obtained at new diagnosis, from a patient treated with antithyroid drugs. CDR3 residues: CASGAGLGKSEKLFF. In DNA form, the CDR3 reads TGTGCCAGCGGGGCAGGGCTAGGGAAAAGTGAAAAACTGTTTTTT.